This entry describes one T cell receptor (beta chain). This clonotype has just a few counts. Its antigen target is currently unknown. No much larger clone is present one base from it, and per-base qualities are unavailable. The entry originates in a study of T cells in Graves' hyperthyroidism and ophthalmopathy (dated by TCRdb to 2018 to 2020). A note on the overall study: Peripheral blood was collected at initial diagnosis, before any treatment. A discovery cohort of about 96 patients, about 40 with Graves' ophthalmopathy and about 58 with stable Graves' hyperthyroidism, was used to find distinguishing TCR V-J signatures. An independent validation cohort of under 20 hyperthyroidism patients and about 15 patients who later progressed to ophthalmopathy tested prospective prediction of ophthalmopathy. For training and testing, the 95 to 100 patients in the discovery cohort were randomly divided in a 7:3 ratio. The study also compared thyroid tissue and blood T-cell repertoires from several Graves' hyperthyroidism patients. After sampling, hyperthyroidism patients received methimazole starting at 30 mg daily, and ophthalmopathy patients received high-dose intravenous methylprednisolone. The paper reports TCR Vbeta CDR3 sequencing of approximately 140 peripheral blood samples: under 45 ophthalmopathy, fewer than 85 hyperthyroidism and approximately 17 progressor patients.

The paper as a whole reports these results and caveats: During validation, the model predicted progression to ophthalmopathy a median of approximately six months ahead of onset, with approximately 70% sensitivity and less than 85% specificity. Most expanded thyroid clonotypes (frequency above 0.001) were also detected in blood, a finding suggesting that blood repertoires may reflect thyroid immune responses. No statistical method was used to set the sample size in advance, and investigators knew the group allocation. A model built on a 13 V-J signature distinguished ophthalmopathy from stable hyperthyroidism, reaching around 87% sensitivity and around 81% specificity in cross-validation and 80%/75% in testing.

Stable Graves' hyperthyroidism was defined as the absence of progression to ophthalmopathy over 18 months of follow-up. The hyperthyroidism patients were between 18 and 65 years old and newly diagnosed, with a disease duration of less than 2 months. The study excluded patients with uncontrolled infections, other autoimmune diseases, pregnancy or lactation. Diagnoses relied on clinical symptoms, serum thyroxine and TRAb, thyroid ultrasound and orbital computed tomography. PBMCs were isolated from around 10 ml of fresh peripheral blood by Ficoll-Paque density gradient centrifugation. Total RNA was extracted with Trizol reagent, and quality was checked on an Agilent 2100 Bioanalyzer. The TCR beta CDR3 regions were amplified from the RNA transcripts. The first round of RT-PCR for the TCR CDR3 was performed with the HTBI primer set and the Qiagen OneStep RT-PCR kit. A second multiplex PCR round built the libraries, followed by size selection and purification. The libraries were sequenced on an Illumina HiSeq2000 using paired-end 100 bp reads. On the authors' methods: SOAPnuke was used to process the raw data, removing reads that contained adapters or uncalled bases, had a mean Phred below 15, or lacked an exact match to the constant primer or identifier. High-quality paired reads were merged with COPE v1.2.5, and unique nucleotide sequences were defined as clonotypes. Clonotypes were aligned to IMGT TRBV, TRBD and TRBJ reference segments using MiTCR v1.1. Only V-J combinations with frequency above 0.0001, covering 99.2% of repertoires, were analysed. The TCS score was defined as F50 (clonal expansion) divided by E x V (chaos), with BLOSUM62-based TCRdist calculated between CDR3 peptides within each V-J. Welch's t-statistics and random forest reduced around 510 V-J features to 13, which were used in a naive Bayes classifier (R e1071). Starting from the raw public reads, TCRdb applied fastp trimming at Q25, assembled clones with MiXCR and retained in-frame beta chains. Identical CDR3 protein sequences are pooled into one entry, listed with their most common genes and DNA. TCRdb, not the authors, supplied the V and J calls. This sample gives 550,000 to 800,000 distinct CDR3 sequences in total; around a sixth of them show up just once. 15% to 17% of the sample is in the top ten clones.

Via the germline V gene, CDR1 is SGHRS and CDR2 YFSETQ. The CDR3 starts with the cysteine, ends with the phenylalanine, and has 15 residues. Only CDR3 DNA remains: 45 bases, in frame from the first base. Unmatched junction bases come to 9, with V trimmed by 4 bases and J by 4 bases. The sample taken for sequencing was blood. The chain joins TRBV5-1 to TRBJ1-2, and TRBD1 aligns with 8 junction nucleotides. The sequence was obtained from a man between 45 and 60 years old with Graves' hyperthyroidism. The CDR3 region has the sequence CASSLGQEAIYGYTF. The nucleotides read TGCGCCAGCAGCCTGGGACAGGAGGCGATCTATGGCTACACCTTC.